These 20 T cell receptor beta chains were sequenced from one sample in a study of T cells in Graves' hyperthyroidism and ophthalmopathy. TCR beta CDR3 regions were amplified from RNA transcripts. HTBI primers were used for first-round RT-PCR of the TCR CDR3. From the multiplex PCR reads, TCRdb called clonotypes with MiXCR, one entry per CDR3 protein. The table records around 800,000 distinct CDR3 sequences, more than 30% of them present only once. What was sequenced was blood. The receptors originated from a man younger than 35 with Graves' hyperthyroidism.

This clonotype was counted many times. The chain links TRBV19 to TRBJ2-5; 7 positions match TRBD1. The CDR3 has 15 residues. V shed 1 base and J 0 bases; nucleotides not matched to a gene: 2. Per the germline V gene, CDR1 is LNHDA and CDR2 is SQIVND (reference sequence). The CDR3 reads CASSIGTGYQETQYF. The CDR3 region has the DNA TGTGCCAGTAGTATAGGGACAGGATACCAAGAGACCCAGTACTTC.

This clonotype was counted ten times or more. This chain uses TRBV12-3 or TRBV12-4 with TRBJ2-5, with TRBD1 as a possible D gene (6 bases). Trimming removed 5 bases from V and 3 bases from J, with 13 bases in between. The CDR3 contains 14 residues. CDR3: CASSLQAGEETQYF. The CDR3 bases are TGTGCCAGCAGTCTCCAAGCAGGGGAAGAGACCCAGTACTTC.

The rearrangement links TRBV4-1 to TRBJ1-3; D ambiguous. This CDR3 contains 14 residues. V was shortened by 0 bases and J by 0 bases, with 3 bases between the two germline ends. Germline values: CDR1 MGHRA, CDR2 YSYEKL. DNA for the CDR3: TGCGCCAGCAGCCAAGACAACTCTGGAAACACCATATATTTT. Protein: CASSQDNSGNTIYF.

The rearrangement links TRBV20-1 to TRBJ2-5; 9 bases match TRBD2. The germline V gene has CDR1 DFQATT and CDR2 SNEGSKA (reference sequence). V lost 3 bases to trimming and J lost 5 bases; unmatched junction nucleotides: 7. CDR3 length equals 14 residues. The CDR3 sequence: CSARVSGGRETQYF. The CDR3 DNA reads TGCAGTGCTAGGGTTAGCGGGGGCCGGGAGACCCAGTACTTC.

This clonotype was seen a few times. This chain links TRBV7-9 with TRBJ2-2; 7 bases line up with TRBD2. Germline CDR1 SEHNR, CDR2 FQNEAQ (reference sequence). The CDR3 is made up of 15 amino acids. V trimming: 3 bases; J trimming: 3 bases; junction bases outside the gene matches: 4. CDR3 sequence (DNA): TGTGCCAGCAGCTTGGGACTACCGGACACCGGGGAGCTGTTTTTT. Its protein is CASSLGLPDTGELFF.

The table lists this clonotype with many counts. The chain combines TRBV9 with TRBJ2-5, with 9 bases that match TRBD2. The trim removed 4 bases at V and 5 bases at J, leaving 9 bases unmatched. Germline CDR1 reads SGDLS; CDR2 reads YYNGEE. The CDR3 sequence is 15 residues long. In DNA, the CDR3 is TGTGCCAGCAGCCCCGAGGCGGGAGGGCGCGAGACCCAGTACTTC. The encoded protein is CASSPEAGGRETQYF.

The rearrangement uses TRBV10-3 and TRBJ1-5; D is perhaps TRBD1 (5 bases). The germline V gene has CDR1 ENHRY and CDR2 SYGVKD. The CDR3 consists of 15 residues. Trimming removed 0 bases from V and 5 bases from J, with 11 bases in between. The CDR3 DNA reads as TGTGCCATCAGTGAGTCGACAGAAGGACATCAGCCCCAGCATTTT. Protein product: CAISESTEGHQPQHF.

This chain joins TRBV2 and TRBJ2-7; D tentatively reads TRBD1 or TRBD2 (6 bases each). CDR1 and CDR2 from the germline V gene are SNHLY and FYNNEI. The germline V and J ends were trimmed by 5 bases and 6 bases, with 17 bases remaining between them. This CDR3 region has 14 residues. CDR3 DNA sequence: TGTGCCAGCAGTCAATACAGGGCGGGGAGCGAGCAGTACTTC. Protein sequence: CASSQYRAGSEQYF. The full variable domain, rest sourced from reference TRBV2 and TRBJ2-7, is EPEVTQTPSHQVTQMGQEVILRCVPISNHLYFYWYRQILGQKVEFLVSFYNNEISEKSEIFDDQFSVERPDGSNFTLKIRSTKLEDSAMYFCASSQYRAGSEQYFGPGTRLTVT.

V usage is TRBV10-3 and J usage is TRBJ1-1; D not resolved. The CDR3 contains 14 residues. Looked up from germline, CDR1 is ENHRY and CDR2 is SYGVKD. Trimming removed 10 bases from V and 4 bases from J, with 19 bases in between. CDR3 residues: CASTTSPIGTEAFF. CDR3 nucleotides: TGTGCCAGCACCACCAGCCCCATTGGCACTGAAGCTTTCTTT.

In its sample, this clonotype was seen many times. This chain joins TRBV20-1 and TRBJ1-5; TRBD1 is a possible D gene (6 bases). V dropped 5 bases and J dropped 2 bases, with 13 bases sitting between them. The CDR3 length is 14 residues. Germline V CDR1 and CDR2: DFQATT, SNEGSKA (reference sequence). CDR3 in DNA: TGCAGTGCTGTTCGGGACACCGGCAATCAGCCCCAGCATTTT. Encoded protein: CSAVRDTGNQPQHF.

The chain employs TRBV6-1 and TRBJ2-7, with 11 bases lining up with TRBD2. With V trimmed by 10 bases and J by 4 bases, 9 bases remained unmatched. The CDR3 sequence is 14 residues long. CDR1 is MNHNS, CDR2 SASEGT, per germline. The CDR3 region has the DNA TGTGCCACTGAGGGACTAGCGGAGAGTTACGAGCAGTACTTC. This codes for CATEGLAESYEQYF.

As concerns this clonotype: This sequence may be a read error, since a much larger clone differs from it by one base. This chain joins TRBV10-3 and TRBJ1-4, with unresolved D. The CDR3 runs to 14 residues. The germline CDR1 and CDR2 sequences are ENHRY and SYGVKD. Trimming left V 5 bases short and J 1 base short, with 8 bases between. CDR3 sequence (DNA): TGTGCCATCAGTTCCGTTGGAACTAATGAAAAACTGTTTTTT. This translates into CAISSVGTNEKLFF.

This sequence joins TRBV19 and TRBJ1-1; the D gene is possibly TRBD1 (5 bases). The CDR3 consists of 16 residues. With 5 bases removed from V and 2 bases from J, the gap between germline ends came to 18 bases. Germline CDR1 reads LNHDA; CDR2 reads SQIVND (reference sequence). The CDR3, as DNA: TGTGCCAGTAGTGTCCCTCCAGGGTCGGTCAACACTGAAGCTTTCTTT. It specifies CASSVPPGSVNTEAFF. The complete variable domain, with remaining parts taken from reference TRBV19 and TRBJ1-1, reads DGGITQSPKYLFRKEGQNVTLSCEQNLNHDAMYWYRQDPGQGLRLIYYSQIVNDFQKGDIAEGYSVSREKKESFPLTVTSAQKNPTAFYLCASSVPPGSVNTEAFFGQGTRLTVV.

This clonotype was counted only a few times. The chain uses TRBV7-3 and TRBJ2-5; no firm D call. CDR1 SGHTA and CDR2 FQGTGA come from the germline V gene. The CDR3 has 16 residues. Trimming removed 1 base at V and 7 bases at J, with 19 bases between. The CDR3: CASSLIPEAATGTQYF. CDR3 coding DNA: TGTGCCAGCAGCTTAATACCCGAAGCAGCCACGGGGACCCAGTACTTC.

The CDR3 region has the DNA TGTGCCAGCAAAGACCTACAGGGGACCACTGAAGCTTTCTTT. Amino acids: CASKDLQGTTEAFF. The V gene is TRBV12-3 or TRBV12-4, the J gene TRBJ1-1; TRBD1 matches 7 bases. The CDR3 sequence is 14 residues long. The V and J ends lost 7 bases and 4 bases, in that order; junction bases with no gene match: 9.

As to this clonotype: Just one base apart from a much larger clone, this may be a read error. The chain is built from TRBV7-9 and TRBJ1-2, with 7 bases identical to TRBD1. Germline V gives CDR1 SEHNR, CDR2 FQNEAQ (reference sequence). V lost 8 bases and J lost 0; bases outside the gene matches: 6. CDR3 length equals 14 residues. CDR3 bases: TGTGCCAGCTGGGAGACAGGGACTAACTATGGCTACACCTTC. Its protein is CASWETGTNYGYTF. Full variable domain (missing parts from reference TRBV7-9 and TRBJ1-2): DTGVSQNPRHKITKRGQNVTFRCDPISEHNRLYWYRQTLGQGPEFLTYFQNEAQLEKSRLLSDRFSAERPKGSFSTLEIQRTEQGDSAMYLCASWETGTNYGYTFGSGTRLTVV.

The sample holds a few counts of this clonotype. The CDR3 DNA reads TGTGCCAGCAGTTACCGGCAGGGAAGAGGTCCGTACTTC. It translates to CASSYRQGRGPYF. The V call is TRBV6-5, the J call TRBJ2-7, with D possibly TRBD1 on 5 matching bases. V shed 2 bases and J shed 12 bases, with 17 bases lying between them. Germline loops: CDR1 MNHEY, CDR2 SVGAGI. This CDR3 contains 13 residues.

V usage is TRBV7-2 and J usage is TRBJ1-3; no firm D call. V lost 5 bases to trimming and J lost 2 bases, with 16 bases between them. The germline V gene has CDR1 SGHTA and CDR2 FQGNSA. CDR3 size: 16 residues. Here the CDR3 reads CASSQDYFGTGNTIYF. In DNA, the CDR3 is TGTGCCAGCAGCCAAGATTATTTTGGGACTGGAAACACCATATATTTT.

The CDR3 here is CSAPLATSGAYEQYF. As DNA, the CDR3 is TGCAGTGCCCCCCTGGCGACTAGCGGGGCCTACGAGCAGTACTTC. V is TRBV20-1 and J is TRBJ2-7; TRBD2 agrees at 11 bases. CDR1 is DFQATT and CDR2 is SNEGSKA in the germline V gene (reference sequence). The CDR3 is 15 residues long. Unmatched junction bases numbered 9, after V lost 6 bases and J lost 2 bases.

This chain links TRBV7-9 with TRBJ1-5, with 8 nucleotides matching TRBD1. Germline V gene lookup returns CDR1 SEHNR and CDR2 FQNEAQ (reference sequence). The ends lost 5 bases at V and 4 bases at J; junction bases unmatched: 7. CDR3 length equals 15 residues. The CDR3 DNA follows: TGTGCCAGCAGCGAGCGACGGGACAGGAATCAGCCCCAGCATTTT. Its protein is CASSERRDRNQPQHF.